The source of this T cell receptor (beta chain) is a study of blood T cell repertoires in COVID-19. In the authors' methods: Cell counts per sample came from amplifying reference gene primers. The assay was immunoSEQ multiplex PCR, and TCRdb's table has in-frame clones only and misses some. V and J calls and clone size follow that table, whereas D and trimming were derived from the DNA. The sample has under 250,000 clones, roughly 80% seen once. V shed 1 base, J shed 4 bases, and the junction held 8 bases outside the gene matches. Germline V gene data show CDR1 as SGHVS and CDR2 as FQNEAQ. CDR3 length: 16 amino acids.

The sample was peripheral blood. The chain couples TRBV7-8 to TRBJ2-5, with TRBD1 matching 8 bases. The source of this sequence is a woman in her seventies with acute or convalescent COVID-19. The CDR3 is CASSLEHGRGRETQYF. CDR3 sequence (DNA): TGTGCCAGCAGCTTAGAGCATGGCAGGGGGCGAGAGACCCAGTACTTC.